The 3 T cell receptor beta chains listed next were all sequenced from one sample in a study of blood T cell repertoires in COVID-19. Clones were read by immunoSEQ multiplex PCR, and TCRdb kept only the in-frame ones, dropping some. Of about 59,000 clones in the sample, more than 60% are singletons; the top ten hold around 18%. Material for sequencing was peripheral blood. These receptors came from a woman aged 45-59 years with active or convalescent COVID-19.

Note on this clone: In the same sample, other DNA sequences code for this CDR3. The J gene is TRBJ1-6, the V gene TRBV28; D is undetermined. Trimming took 5 bases from V and 7 from J, leaving 3 bases between them. In germline, CDR1 is MDHEN, CDR2 SYDVKM. The CDR3 length is 11 residues. CDR3 bases: TGTGCCAGCAGTCGGAATTCACCCCTCCACTTT. Amino acids: CASSRNSPLHF.

The chain joins TRBV2 to TRBJ1-6; 10 positions agree with TRBD1. Germline values: CDR1 SNHLY, CDR2 FYNNEI. The length of the CDR3 is 15 residues. J was trimmed by 9 bases and V by 4 bases; bases with no gene match: 6. The CDR3 is CASSGQGAMSSPLHF. The CDR3, as DNA: TGTGCCAGCAGTGGACAGGGGGCGATGAGTTCACCCCTCCACTTT.

The V gene is TRBV5-5, the J gene TRBJ2-5; D perhaps matches TRBD2 (6 bases). CDR1 and CDR2 from the germline V gene are SGHKS and YYEKEE (reference sequence). V was clipped by 4 bases and J by 1 base, with 11 bases between them. The CDR3 totals 14 residues. The CDR3 is CASSGAGPQETQYF. CDR3 in DNA: TGTGCCAGCAGCGGGGCGGGACCCCAAGAGACCCAGTACTTC.